This T cell receptor beta chain was retrieved from a study of technical replicates of blood from several donors. The V and J ends lost 8 bases and 1 base respectively, with 12 bases between them. In germline, CDR1 is MRHNA, CDR2 SNTAGT. The CDR3 runs to 14 residues. Profiling relied on immunoSEQ multiplex PCR, and the TCRdb table lists in-frame clones only, not all of them. The sample gives more than 75,000 clones, roughly 94% of which show up once; under 0.4% is in the top ten. Sequenced input: T cells isolated from PBMCs. The receptor comes from a human donor in good health. This chain links TRBV6-4 with TRBJ1-5; possibly TRBD1 for D (6 bases). CDR3 nucleotide sequence: TGTGCCAGCTTTTACAGGGAAAGCAATCAGCCCCAGCATTTT. Translated: CASFYRESNQPQHF.